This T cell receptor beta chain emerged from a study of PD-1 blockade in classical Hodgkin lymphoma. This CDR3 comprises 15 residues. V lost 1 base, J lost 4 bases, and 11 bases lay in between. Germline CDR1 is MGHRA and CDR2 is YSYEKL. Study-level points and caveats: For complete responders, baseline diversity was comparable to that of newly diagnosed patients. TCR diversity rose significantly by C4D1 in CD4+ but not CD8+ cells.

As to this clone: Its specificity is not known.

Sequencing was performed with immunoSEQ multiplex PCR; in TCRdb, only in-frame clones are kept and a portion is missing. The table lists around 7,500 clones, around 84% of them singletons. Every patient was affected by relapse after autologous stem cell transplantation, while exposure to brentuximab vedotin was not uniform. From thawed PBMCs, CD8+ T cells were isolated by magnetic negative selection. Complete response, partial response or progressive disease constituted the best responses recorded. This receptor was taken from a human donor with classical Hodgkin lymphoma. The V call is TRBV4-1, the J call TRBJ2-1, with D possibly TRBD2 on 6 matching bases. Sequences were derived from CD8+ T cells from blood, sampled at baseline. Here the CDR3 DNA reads TGCGCCAGCAGCCAAGCCGGGACTGCTTACAATGAGCAGTTCTTC. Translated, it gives CASSQAGTAYNEQFF.